Shown below are 28 T cell receptor beta chains from a single sample sequenced in a study of cytomegalovirus exposure and HLA in healthy donors. The study ran its PCR with 60 Vbeta and 13 Jbeta primers. Sequenced by immunoSEQ multiplex PCR; TCRdb stores in-frame clones only, minus some. Of about 140,000 clones in the sample, 70% to 85% are singletons; the top ten hold around 8.8%. The source material was PBMCs. The receptors stem from an older woman in good health and CMV-seropositive.

This sequence joins TRBV7-9 and TRBJ2-5; 10 positions match TRBD2. Gene TRBJ2-7 matches the end of the DNA better, so the J call may be wrong. Looked up from germline, CDR1 is SEHNR and CDR2 is FQNEAQ (reference sequence). The CDR3 is 16 amino acids. CDR3 sequence (DNA): TGTGCCAGCAGCTCGCCGTCTAGCGGGAGCATCTACGAGCAGTACTTC. Protein product: CASSSPSSGSIYEQYF.

The rearrangement uses TRBV2 and TRBJ2-7; D is possibly TRBD1 (6 bases). CDR1 SNHLY and CDR2 FYNNEI come from the germline V gene. V lost 6 bases and J 4 bases, leaving 10 bases between the germline ends. This CDR3 spans 12 amino acids. The CDR3 loop is CASSLQGYEQYF. DNA of the CDR3: TGTGCCAGCAGCCTACAGGGATACGAGCAGTACTTC.

V is TRBV11-2 and J is TRBJ2-1, with D possibly being TRBD1 (6 bases). V was shortened by 0 bases and J by 9 bases, with 12 bases between the two germline ends. This CDR3 region has 14 residues. From germline, CDR1 is SGHAT and CDR2 FQNNGV. CDR3 nucleotide sequence: TGTGCCAGCAGCTTAGAGGGCAGGGGAATTGAGCAGTTCTTC. Translating gives CASSLEGRGIEQFF.

J is TRBJ2-1 and V is TRBV9, with a possible D match to TRBD1 (7 bases). The CDR3 loop spans 16 amino acids. The V gene's germline CDR1 is SGDLS and CDR2 YYNGEE. V lost 0 bases, J lost 5 bases, and 15 bases lay in between. The CDR3: CASSVAGQGGHNEQFF. CDR3 bases: TGTGCCAGCAGCGTAGCTGGGCAGGGGGGCCACAATGAGCAGTTCTTC.

The chain couples TRBV7-9 to TRBJ2-3; D is undetermined. Germline V gives CDR1 SEHNR, CDR2 FQNEAQ (reference sequence). The germline V and J ends were trimmed by 5 bases and 0 bases, with 12 bases remaining between them. The CDR3 contains 15 residues. The CDR3 region is CASSPPTLSTDTQYF. The CDR3 region has the DNA TGTGCCAGCAGCCCCCCGACACTCAGCACAGATACGCAGTATTTT. Combining the CDR3 with reference TRBV7-9 and TRBJ2-3 gives the whole variable domain DTGVSQNPRHKITKRGQNVTFRCDPISEHNRLYWYRQTLGQGPEFLTYFQNEAQLEKSRLLSDRFSAERPKGSFSTLEIQRTEQGDSAMYLCASSPPTLSTDTQYFGPGTRLTVL.

The chain links TRBV19 to TRBJ1-3; no definite D call. CDR1 is LNHDA, CDR2 SQIVND, per germline (reference sequence). The CDR3 is made up of 16 amino acids. V lost 1 base and J 0 bases, leaving 10 bases between the germline ends. The CDR3 DNA reads as TGTGCCAGTAGTATAGGCAGAGGGAGCTCTGGAAACACCATATATTTT. Protein sequence: CASSIGRGSSGNTIYF. Filled out from reference TRBV19 and TRBJ1-3, the complete variable domain reads DGGITQSPKYLFRKEGQNVTLSCEQNLNHDAMYWYRQDPGQGLRLIYYSQIVNDFQKGDIAEGYSVSREKKESFPLTVTSAQKNPTAFYLCASSIGRGSSGNTIYFGEGSWLTVV.

The genes are TRBV14 and TRBJ2-1; D perhaps matches TRBD1 (5 bases). Germline V gene data show CDR1 as SGHDN and CDR2 as FVKESK. The CDR3 has 16 amino acids. The V end lost 2 bases, the J end lost 8 bases, and 19 bases lay between the germline ends. The CDR3 here is CASSQKGAAVLYEQFF. The CDR3 DNA reads as TGTGCCAGCAGCCAAAAAGGGGCGGCAGTCCTCTATGAGCAGTTCTTC.

The V gene is TRBV15, the J gene TRBJ1-4; 10 bases agree with TRBD1. The CDR3 loop spans 14 amino acids. Germline lookup yields CDR1 LNHNV and CDR2 YYDKDF (reference sequence). Losses at the gene ends were 4 bases for V and 6 bases for J; bases not matched to a gene: 2. The CDR3: CATSMDRGDEKLFF. The CDR3 DNA follows: TGTGCCACCAGCATGGACAGGGGGGATGAAAAACTGTTTTTT.

This clone came up once. The chain carries TRBV30 and TRBJ2-2; a weak D match, TRBD2 (6 bases). This CDR3 is built from 13 residues. Germline V gene lookup returns CDR1 GTSNPN and CDR2 SVGIG (reference sequence). With 3 bases removed from V and 7 bases from J, the gap between germline ends came to 12 bases. DNA for the CDR3: TGTGCCTGGAGCTCCGGGCGGGACGGGGAGCTGTTTTTT. This codes for CAWSSGRDGELFF.

This chain joins TRBV4-1 and TRBJ2-3; 7 nucleotides match TRBD2. Germline values: CDR1 MGHRA, CDR2 YSYEKL. The V segment lost 2 bases and the J segment 2 bases; nucleotides outside the gene matches: 7. The CDR3 totals 16 residues. CDR3 region: CASSQYEGGPTDTQYF. DNA of the CDR3: TGCGCCAGCAGCCAATACGAGGGAGGGCCCACAGATACGCAGTATTTT.

V and J are TRBV19 and TRBJ2-1; 8 positions match TRBD2. V gave up 5 bases and J gave up 6 bases; unmatched junction bases: 9. The germline V gene encodes CDR1 LNHDA and CDR2 SQIVND (reference sequence). This CDR3 has 15 residues. The CDR3 protein is CASSSIGGVINEQFF. DNA of the CDR3: TGTGCCAGTAGTTCCATCGGGGGGGTAATCAATGAGCAGTTCTTC. Looking up the rest from reference TRBV19 and TRBJ2-1 gives the full variable domain: DGGITQSPKYLFRKEGQNVTLSCEQNLNHDAMYWYRQDPGQGLRLIYYSQIVNDFQKGDIAEGYSVSREKKESFPLTVTSAQKNPTAFYLCASSSIGGVINEQFFGPGTRLTVL.

The J gene is TRBJ2-7, the V gene TRBV4-2; TRBD2 agrees at 7 bases. Germline V gene data show CDR1 as LGHNA and CDR2 as YNFKEQ. CDR3 size: 13 residues. The V gene end was trimmed by 6 bases and the J gene end by 3 bases; junction bases not matched to a gene: 5. CDR3 sequence reads: CASRWDYYYEQYF. CDR3 nucleotide sequence: TGTGCCAGCAGATGGGACTACTACTACGAGCAGTACTTC.

Of note for this clone: Additional DNA sequences in this sample encode the identical CDR3. The chain carries TRBV18 and TRBJ2-2; weak D call: TRBD1 (5 bases). The germline V gene encodes CDR1 KGHSH and CDR2 LQKENI. CDR3 length: 15 residues. The ends were cut back, 3 bases at V and 5 bases at J, with 13 bases in the middle. The CDR3 protein is CASSPPGRGTGELFF. The CDR3 DNA follows: TGTGCCAGCTCACCCCCAGGGCGAGGAACCGGGGAGCTGTTTTTT.

The chain couples TRBV7-2 to TRBJ1-2, with D possibly being TRBD1 (6 bases). Germline V lookup: CDR1 SGHTA, CDR2 FQGNSA. The CDR3 sequence is 13 residues long. V was trimmed by 0 bases and J by 10 bases, leaving 12 bases between them. CDR3 sequence reads: CASSLAQGTDYTF. CDR3 coding DNA: TGTGCCAGCAGCTTAGCGCAGGGGACGGACTACACCTTC.

J is TRBJ2-5 and V is TRBV2, with a possible D match to TRBD2 (5 bases). This CDR3 is 13 amino acids long. Germline V CDR1 and CDR2: SNHLY, FYNNEI. Trimming removed 4 bases from V and 7 bases from J, with 13 bases in between. CDR3 protein: CASSADAGGTQYF. CDR3 sequence (DNA): TGTGCCAGCAGTGCGGACGCAGGAGGGACCCAGTACTTC.

The chain has TRBV10-3 and TRBJ1-5; 12 bases align to TRBD1. The germline gives CDR1 ENHRY, CDR2 SYGVKD. This CDR3 has 16 residues. V shed 6 bases and J 6 bases; nucleotides not matched to a gene: 9. The CDR3 DNA is TGTGCCATCAGCGGGGACAGGGGGCTGGTAGGTCAGCCCCAGCATTTT. Its protein is CAISGDRGLVGQPQHF.

V and J are TRBV15 and TRBJ2-7; D is perhaps TRBD2 (5 bases). Between the trimmed V and J ends, which lost 7 bases and 7 bases, there was a span of 17 bases. Germline CDR1 LNHNV, CDR2 YYDKDF (reference sequence). The CDR3 is 13 amino acids. The CDR3 loop reads CATTLGLTGEQYF. CDR3 nucleotides: TGTGCCACCACACTAGGACTTACGGGGGAGCAGTACTTC.

The chain joins TRBV5-6 to TRBJ1-5, with 9 bases that match TRBD1. The CDR3 length is 15 residues. Germline lookup yields CDR1 SGHDT and CDR2 YYEEEE. V lost 2 bases and J lost 7; bases outside the gene matches: 7. Written as DNA, the CDR3 is TGTGCCAGCAGCTTAAGGGACAGGGATGGCCAGCCCCAGCATTTT. Its translation: CASSLRDRDGQPQHF.

The chain uses TRBV4-3 and TRBJ2-1, with a weak D call TRBD2 (6 bases). Germline-derived CDR1 and CDR2 are LGHNA and YSLEER. Trimming removed 1 base from V and 4 bases from J, with 11 bases in between. The CDR3 spans 15 residues. In DNA form, the CDR3 reads TGCGCCAGCAGCCAAGGGAGGGGAGTATACAATGAGCAGTTCTTC. It translates to CASSQGRGVYNEQFF.

The rearrangement joins TRBV30 to TRBJ1-1; no reliable D call. The CDR3 runs 14 residues. The ends were cut back, 6 bases at V and 6 bases at J, with 20 bases in the middle. Germline CDR1 reads GTSNPN; CDR2 reads SVGIG (reference sequence). CDR3 nucleotides: TGTGCCTGTGCTAAACTGGGCCTTTCGGCTGAAGCTTTCTTT. Translating it yields CACAKLGLSAEAFF.

This clone was observed a few times. The gene calls are TRBV7-9 and TRBJ2-7, with 7 bases matching TRBD1. Losses at the gene ends were 7 bases for V and 3 bases for J; bases not matched to a gene: 6. There are 13 residues in the CDR3. Germline CDR1 reads SEHNR; CDR2 reads FQNEAQ (reference sequence). The CDR3, as DNA: TGTGCCAGCACCGCGACAGGGAGCTACGAGCAGTACTTC. Translated, it gives CASTATGSYEQYF.

This clone was seen only once. This rearrangement joins TRBV28 to TRBJ2-3; a possible D gene is TRBD1 (6 bases). This CDR3 region has 14 residues. Trimming stripped 2 bases from V and 2 bases from J, with 8 bases between. In germline, CDR1 is MDHEN, CDR2 SYDVKM. CDR3 nucleotides: TGTGCCAGCAGTTTAGCAGGGGACACAGATACGCAGTATTTT. Encoded protein: CASSLAGDTDTQYF.

The chain carries TRBV6-6 and TRBJ2-2; the match to TRBD2 covers 12 bases. Germline assignment: CDR1 MNHNY and CDR2 SVGAGI (reference sequence). Trimming cost V 7 bases and J 5 bases; bases outside gene matches: 8. This CDR3 contains 16 residues. This chain's CDR3 is CASTRSTSGRTGELFF. The CDR3 nucleotides are TGTGCCAGCACCAGGTCTACTAGCGGGAGGACCGGGGAGCTGTTTTTT.

This clone has more than one count but fewer than ten. This chain links TRBV10-1 with TRBJ1-3, with D possibly matching TRBD1 (5 bases). This CDR3 contains 18 residues. The germline gives CDR1 WNHNN, CDR2 SYGVQD (reference sequence). The V and J ends lost 6 bases and 0 bases respectively, with 21 bases between them. The CDR3, as DNA: TGCGCCAGCAGATTCGTTTGTGGGACTGGCGGCTCTGGAAACACCATATATTTT. Its translation is CASRFVCGTGGSGNTIYF.

V is TRBV7-2 and J is TRBJ2-2; 15 nucleotides line up with TRBD2. CDR3 size: 19 residues. Germline CDR1 is SGHTA and CDR2 is FQGNSA. Losses at the gene ends were 5 bases for V and 4 bases for J; bases not matched to a gene: 11. The CDR3 coding sequence is TGTGCCAGCAGCCCGATGGGACTAGCGGGAGGATTGGGCACCGGGGAGCTGTTTTTT. This translates into CASSPMGLAGGLGTGELFF.

The rearrangement uses TRBV9 and TRBJ2-2; the D gene is possibly TRBD2 (5 bases). The CDR3 has 17 amino acids. Germline lookup yields CDR1 SGDLS and CDR2 YYNGEE. Trimming cost V 3 bases and J 1 base, with 16 bases left between them. CDR3 amino acids: CASSDNSLRGNTGELFF. CDR3 DNA: TGTGCCAGCAGCGATAACTCCCTACGGGGGAACACCGGGGAGCTGTTTTTT.

The chain links TRBV28 to TRBJ2-1; perhaps TRBD1 as D (5 bases). This CDR3 contains 14 residues. V was cut by 6 bases and J by 2 bases, with 11 bases left in between. Germline CDR1 and CDR2: MDHEN and SYDVKM. The CDR3 reads CASREGAPYNEQFF. The CDR3 nucleotides read TGTGCCAGCAGGGAAGGGGCGCCCTACAATGAGCAGTTCTTC.

To note about this clone: Other nucleotide sequences from this sample produce the same CDR3. DNA of the CDR3: TGCAGCGTAGAGGGACAGGGATACGAGCAGTACTTC. It specifies CSVEGQGYEQYF. The chain is built from TRBV29-1 and TRBJ2-7; 9 nucleotides align to TRBD1. After removal of 6 bases from V and 4 bases from J, the junction contained 4 bases not matched to a gene. CDR3 length: 12 residues. Germline-derived CDR1 and CDR2 are SQVTM and ANQGSEA.